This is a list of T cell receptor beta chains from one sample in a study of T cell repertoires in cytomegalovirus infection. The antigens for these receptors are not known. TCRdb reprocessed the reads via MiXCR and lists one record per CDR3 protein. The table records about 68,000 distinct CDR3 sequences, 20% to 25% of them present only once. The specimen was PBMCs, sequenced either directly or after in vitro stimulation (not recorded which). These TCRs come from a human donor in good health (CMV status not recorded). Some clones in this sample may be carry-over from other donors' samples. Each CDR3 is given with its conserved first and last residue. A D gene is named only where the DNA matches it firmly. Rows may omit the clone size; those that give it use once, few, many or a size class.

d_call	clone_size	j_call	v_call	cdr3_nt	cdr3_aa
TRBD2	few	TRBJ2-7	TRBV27	TGTGCCAGCAGTACGACCGGGACTAGTCACCACGAGCAGTACTTC	CASSTTGTSHHEQYF
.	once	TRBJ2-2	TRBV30	TGTGCCTGCCTAGGCACCGGGGAGCTGTTTTTT	CACLGTGELFF
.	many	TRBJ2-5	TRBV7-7	TGTGCTAGCAGCTCATCCCCGACAGCCGAAGAGACCCAGTACTTC	CASSSSPTAEETQYF
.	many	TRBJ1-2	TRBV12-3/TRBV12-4	TGTGCCAGCAGTCACTTATTGCGGGGGACCGGATGGCCCAACTATGGCTACACCTTC	CASSHLLRGTGWPNYGYTF
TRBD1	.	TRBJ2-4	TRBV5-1	TGCGCCAGCAGCTCGGACAGGGCGAACATTCAGTACTTC	CASSSDRANIQYF
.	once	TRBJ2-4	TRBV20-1	TGCAGTGCTAGAGATTTAATGCTAGATGGGGCCAAAAACATTCAGTACTTC	CSARDLMLDGAKNIQYF
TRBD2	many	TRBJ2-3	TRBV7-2	TGTGCCAGCAGCTTACCCCTGACTAGCGGAAACACAGATACGCAGTATTTT	CASSLPLTSGNTDTQYF
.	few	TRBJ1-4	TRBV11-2	TGTGCCAGCAGCTTAGATAGCACAGGGATTAATGAAAAACTGTTTTTT	CASSLDSTGINEKLFF
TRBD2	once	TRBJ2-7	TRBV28	TGTGCCAGCAGGGGACGACAGGGGGCTTGGACTAGCGGGAGAGGTGCGTACGAGCAGTACTTC	CASRGRQGAWTSGRGAYEQYF
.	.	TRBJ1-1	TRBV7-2	TGTGCCAGCAGTTTACACATGGGCACTGAAGCTTTCTTT	CASSLHMGTEAFF
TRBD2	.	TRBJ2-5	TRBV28	TGTGCCAGCAGTCCCCTAGCGGGAGTGGGTGAGACCCAGTACTTC	CASSPLAGVGETQYF
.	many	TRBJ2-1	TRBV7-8	TGTGCCAGCAGCCTACACTGGAGGGAGGACAATGAGCAGTTCTTC	CASSLHWREDNEQFF
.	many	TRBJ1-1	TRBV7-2	TGTGCCAGCAGCTTAGTCGGAGGGGAAGGCACTGAAGCTTTCTTT	CASSLVGGEGTEAFF